This T cell receptor (beta chain) was captured by sequencing in a study of shared clonotypes between healthy human individuals. At the deep level, the assay was run. Clones were sequenced by immunoSEQ multiplex PCR, and TCRdb holds only the in-frame ones, with some missing. The sample records about half a million clones, approximately 80% being singletons. The sample holds a few counts of this clone. The CDR3 loop spans 12 amino acids. In germline, CDR1 is MDHEN, CDR2 SYDVKM. V was pared by 1 base and J by 9 bases, with 9 bases between. The chain recombines TRBV28 with TRBJ1-1, with D possibly being TRBD1 (5 bases). Sequencing was performed on PBMCs. The receptor comes from a middle-aged woman in good health. Some clones in this sample may be carry-over from other donors' samples. The CDR3 DNA is TGTGCCAGCAGTTTATTTGGGGACCAAGCTTTCTTT. It specifies CASSLFGDQAFF.